These 30 T cell receptor beta chains were all obtained from the same sample, sequenced in a study of technical replicates of blood from a few donors. The method was immunoSEQ multiplex PCR; TCRdb's version includes in-frame clones alone and lacks a portion of them. This repertoire shows approximately 75,000 clones, 81% found once; its top ten account for roughly 4%. The material sequenced was PBMCs. The receptors shown here come from a human donor in good health. Some clones in this sample may be carry-over from other donors' samples.

V and J are TRBV7-2 and TRBJ1-2; no clear D. The CDR3 length is 12 residues. With 2 bases removed from V and 7 bases from J, the gap between germline ends came to 8 bases. CDR1 SGHTA and CDR2 FQGNSA come from the germline V gene. The CDR3 loop reads CASSLSRVGYTF. The CDR3 DNA reads TGTGCCAGCAGCTTAAGTAGAGTTGGCTACACCTTC.

This clone was detected only a few times. The V gene is TRBV5-1, the J gene TRBJ1-3; possibly TRBD1 for D (6 bases). The germline V gene has CDR1 SGHRS and CDR2 YFSETQ. The CDR3 contains 16 residues. Trimming took off 0 bases at V and 0 bases at J, with 10 bases between the two ends. DNA of the CDR3: TGCGCCAGCAGCTTGGCTGTACAGGGCTCTGGAAACACCATATATTTT. Translated, it gives CASSLAVQGSGNTIYF.

The gene calls are TRBV4-3 and TRBJ2-3; 11 bases line up with TRBD2. The V and J ends lost 1 base and 2 bases, in that order; junction bases with no gene match: 2. Germline loops: CDR1 LGHNA, CDR2 YSLEER. This CDR3 contains 16 residues. This chain's CDR3 is CASSQVTSGTTDTQYF. Here the CDR3 DNA reads TGCGCCAGCAGCCAAGTGACTAGCGGGACCACAGATACGCAGTATTTT.

This chain connects TRBV10-3 to TRBJ1-1, with 7 bases that match TRBD1. Germline V lookup: CDR1 ENHRY, CDR2 SYGVKD. The CDR3 loop spans 13 amino acids. V lost 7 bases, J lost 4 bases, and 6 bases stayed unmatched. CDR3 sequence (DNA): TGTGCCATCACCGGGACAGATATCACTGAAGCTTTCTTT. Protein product: CAITGTDITEAFF.

Comment on this clone: One end of the junction does not line up with germline, which may come from a read error. The chain is built from TRBV4-1 and TRBJ2-7, with D maybe TRBD1 (6 bases). Germline loops: CDR1 MGHRA, CDR2 YSYEKL. This CDR3 contains 14 residues. CDR3 loop: CASTQGTFSYEQYF. DNA for the CDR3: TGCGCCAGCACCCAAGGGACATTCTCCTACGAGCAGTACTTC.

This chain links TRBV5-1 with TRBJ2-3; possibly TRBD1 for D (5 bases). Germline V gene sequence: CDR1 SGHRS, CDR2 YFSETQ. This CDR3 is 15 amino acids long. With 3 bases removed from V and 4 bases from J, the gap between germline ends came to 15 bases. This chain's CDR3 is CASSWPQGAADTQYF. CDR3 DNA: TGCGCCAGCAGCTGGCCCCAAGGGGCGGCAGATACGCAGTATTTT.

The CDR3 is CASSPRQVTDTQYF. In nucleotides, the CDR3 is TGCGCCAGCAGCCCCCGACAGGTCACAGATACGCAGTATTTT. This chain connects TRBV4-3 to TRBJ2-3, with D maybe TRBD1 (6 bases). V lost 4 bases and J lost 2, with 10 bases in between. Germline V CDR1 and CDR2: LGHNA, YSLEER. This CDR3 region has 14 residues.

The V and J genes are TRBV4-3 and TRBJ2-2; TRBD2 matches 9 bases. V gave up 0 bases and J gave up 7 bases; unmatched junction bases: 6. Germline values: CDR1 LGHNA, CDR2 YSLEER. The CDR3 has 16 residues. DNA for the CDR3: TGCGCCAGCAGCCAAGATTTCGGTAGCGGGGGCGGGGAGCTGTTTTTT. It yields the protein CASSQDFGSGGGELFF.

The rearrangement joins TRBV13 to TRBJ2-1; D unresolved. Trimming cost V 1 base and J 5 bases, with 9 bases left between them. CDR3 length: 14 residues. Germline CDR1 and CDR2: PRHDT and FYEKMQ (reference sequence). In nucleotides, the CDR3 is TGTGCCAGCAGCTTAGAATCGGTCCACAATGAGCAGTTCTTC. It is translated as CASSLESVHNEQFF.

This clone was recorded a few times. The chain links TRBV14 to TRBJ2-3; no clear D gene. V lost 4 bases to trimming and J lost 1 base, with 3 bases between them. Germline V lookup: CDR1 SGHDN, CDR2 FVKESK. The CDR3 extends over 12 amino acids. The CDR3, as DNA: TGTGCCAGCAGCCCGGGCACAGATACGCAGTATTTT. Translated: CASSPGTDTQYF.

A few counts support this clone. The rearrangement uses TRBV25-1 and TRBJ2-7; tentative D call: TRBD1 (5 bases). The CDR3 extends over 12 amino acids. Germline loops: CDR1 MGHDK, CDR2 SYGVNS. V gave up 1 base and J gave up 6 bases, with 7 bases separating them. CDR3 in DNA: TGTGCCAGCAGTGAATGGGGCAGCGAGCAGTACTTC. As protein: CASSEWGSEQYF.

The J gene is TRBJ1-1, the V gene TRBV6-1; no firm D call. Germline V lookup: CDR1 MNHNS, CDR2 SASEGT. V was cut by 5 bases and J by 1 base, with 8 bases left in between. The CDR3 consists of 13 residues. CDR3 sequence: CASSKTGNTEAFF. CDR3 DNA sequence: TGTGCCAGCAGTAAAACTGGGAACACTGAAGCTTTCTTT.

The rearrangement joins TRBV5-5 to TRBJ1-2, with 7 bases matching TRBD1. Per germline, CDR1 SGHKS and CDR2 YYEKEE (reference sequence). The CDR3 is 15 amino acids. The V segment lost 6 bases and the J segment 5 bases; nucleotides outside the gene matches: 13. The CDR3 bases are TGTGCCAGCAACGAGGAGACAGGGCTCGGATATGGCTACACCTTC. Protein product: CASNEETGLGYGYTF. Together with reference TRBV5-5 and TRBJ1-2, the CDR3 gives the full variable domain: DAGVTQSPTHLIKTRGQQVTLRCSPISGHKSVSWYQQVLGQGPQFIFQYYEKEERGRGNFPDRFSARQFPNYSSELNVNALLLGDSALYLCASNEETGLGYGYTFGSGTRLTVV.

The DNA of the CDR3 is TGTGCCAGCCGGGACAGGGGAGGCGAAAAACTGTTTTTT. Its translation: CASRDRGGEKLFF. The chain has TRBV19 and TRBJ1-4; 10 nucleotides align to TRBD1. The CDR3 loop spans 13 amino acids. The trim removed 9 bases at V and 8 bases at J, leaving 6 bases unmatched. Germline CDR1 LNHDA, CDR2 SQIVND (reference sequence).

This clone was detected only once. This chain connects TRBV30 to TRBJ1-1, with 9 positions matching TRBD1. Germline CDR1 GTSNPN, CDR2 SVGIG (reference sequence). The CDR3 has 16 amino acids. V was clipped by 2 bases and J by 4 bases; unmatched bases: 11. The CDR3 DNA reads TGTGCCTGGAGTTGGGACAGGGTCTTTCTGGGCACTGAAGCTTTCTTT. Protein: CAWSWDRVFLGTEAFF.

The J gene is TRBJ2-1, the V gene TRBV4-1; D ambiguous. The germline V and J ends were trimmed by 2 bases and 10 bases, with 6 bases remaining between them. The CDR3 is 11 amino acids. Germline-derived CDR1 and CDR2 are MGHRA and YSYEKL. In nucleotides, the CDR3 is TGCGCCAGCAGCCAACTCGAGGAGCAGTTCTTC. Protein: CASSQLEEQFF.

V and J are TRBV6-1 and TRBJ1-5; TRBD1 might be the D (5 bases). CDR1 is MNHNS and CDR2 is SASEGT in the germline V gene. V was pared by 3 bases and J by 6 bases, with 15 bases between. This CDR3 spans 15 amino acids. In nucleotides, the CDR3 is TGTGCCAGCAGTGATTTGGGGGGGTGGGCTCAGCCCCAGCATTTT. Amino acid sequence: CASSDLGGWAQPQHF.

The rearrangement joins TRBV10-2 to TRBJ1-2; possible D gene TRBD1, 6 bases. With 2 bases removed from V and 4 bases from J, the gap between germline ends came to 20 bases. CDR3 length: 17 residues. Germline V gene data show CDR1 as WSHSY and CDR2 as SAAADI. CDR3 residues: CASSERLAGVITYGYTF. The CDR3 DNA sequence: TGCGCCAGCAGTGAGCGGTTGGCAGGGGTGATAACCTATGGCTACACCTTC.

This clone has a handful of counts. The chain recombines TRBV6-4 with TRBJ2-1, with 16 bases identical to TRBD2. The CDR3 consists of 17 residues. Trimming removed 3 bases from V and 8 bases from J; junction bases left unmatched: 7. Germline V CDR1 and CDR2: MRHNA, SNTAGT. CDR3 in amino acids: CASSERGTSGGADEQFF. The CDR3 coding sequence is TGTGCCAGCAGTGAAAGAGGGACTAGCGGGGGGGCTGATGAGCAGTTCTTC.

The chain is built from TRBV7-2 and TRBJ1-1; D is undetermined. The V gene's germline CDR1 is SGHTA and CDR2 FQGNSA. V was cut by 5 bases and J by 4 bases, with 14 bases left in between. The CDR3 extends over 14 amino acids. The CDR3 DNA reads as TGTGCCAGCAGCCCTAGGGTGGGAGGCACTGAAGCTTTCTTT. Translation gives CASSPRVGGTEAFF.

This chain connects TRBV27 to TRBJ1-6; 7 bases are shared with TRBD1. The CDR3 has 14 amino acids. The V gene end was trimmed by 6 bases and the J gene end by 10 bases; junction bases not matched to a gene: 9. The germline gives CDR1 MNHEY, CDR2 SMNVEV (reference sequence). CDR3 loop: CASRVGQEASPLHF. The CDR3 DNA reads TGTGCCAGCAGGGTAGGACAGGAGGCCTCACCCCTCCACTTT.

The CDR3 DNA reads as TGTGCCATCAGTGCCGGGGGGGGGAACACTGAAGCTTTCTTT. Translated, it gives CAISAGGGNTEAFF. The V call is TRBV10-3, the J call TRBJ1-1; D is possibly TRBD1 (5 bases). In germline, CDR1 is ENHRY, CDR2 SYGVKD. This CDR3 is built from 14 residues. V was trimmed by 4 bases and J by 1 base, leaving 10 bases between them.

The V and J genes are TRBV27 and TRBJ2-1; TRBD2 matches 7 bases. The CDR3 has 16 amino acids. The junction had 12 bases not matched to a gene; V was cut back by 5 bases and J by 5 bases. The germline gives CDR1 MNHEY, CDR2 SMNVEV (reference sequence). CDR3 protein: CASSPWGLAGHNEQFF. Here the CDR3 DNA reads TGTGCCAGCAGTCCCTGGGGGTTAGCGGGCCACAATGAGCAGTTCTTC.

This chain joins TRBV2 and TRBJ2-5, with 7 bases aligning to TRBD1. Trimming took 6 bases from V and 3 from J; bases not matched to a gene: 1. The CDR3 runs to 12 residues. Germline V gene data show CDR1 as SNHLY and CDR2 as FYNNEI. Written as DNA, the CDR3 is TGTGCCAGCAGGGGGACAGAAGAGACCCAGTACTTC. This translates into CASRGTEETQYF.

V is TRBV4-2 and J is TRBJ1-4, with 8 positions matching TRBD1. V lost 4 bases and J lost 0; bases outside the gene matches: 4. The CDR3 length is 16 residues. The germline V gene encodes CDR1 LGHNA and CDR2 YNFKEQ. This CDR3 reads CASSLDRGSTNEKLFF. In DNA, the CDR3 is TGTGCCAGCAGCCTCGACAGGGGCTCAACTAATGAAAAACTGTTTTTT.

This chain's CDR3 is CASSRDSGGRTQYF. CDR3 coding DNA: TGTGCCAGCAGCCGGGACAGCGGCGGTCGGACCCAGTACTTC. J is TRBJ2-5 and V is TRBV5-5, with TRBD1 matching over 7 bases. The V segment lost 4 bases and the J segment 7 bases; nucleotides outside the gene matches: 10. Per germline, CDR1 SGHKS and CDR2 YYEKEE (reference sequence). CDR3 length equals 14 residues.

This rearrangement joins TRBV9 to TRBJ2-5; TRBD2 is a possible D gene (6 bases). The CDR3 runs to 13 residues. V lost 0 bases to trimming and J lost 7 bases, with 10 bases between them. Germline-derived CDR1 and CDR2 are SGDLS and YYNGEE. The CDR3 loop is CASSVVSGRTQYF. CDR3 DNA sequence: TGTGCCAGCAGCGTAGTTAGCGGCCGGACCCAGTACTTC.

This rearrangement joins TRBV11-2 to TRBJ2-7, with a weak D call TRBD2 (6 bases). Per the germline V gene, CDR1 is SGHAT and CDR2 is FQNNGV. The V and J ends lost 4 bases and 4 bases respectively, with 20 bases between them. The length of the CDR3 is 16 residues. CDR3 amino acids: CASSSNFLAGKYEQYF. Here the CDR3 DNA reads TGTGCCAGCAGCTCAAATTTCCTTGCGGGAAAGTACGAGCAGTACTTC.

The chain has TRBV15 and TRBJ2-1, with D possibly matching TRBD2 (5 bases). The CDR3 loop spans 14 amino acids. V was shortened by 0 bases and J by 7 bases, with 10 bases between the two germline ends. Germline V gene sequence: CDR1 LNHNV, CDR2 YYDKDF (reference sequence). This chain's CDR3 is CATSRDRTGNEQFF. The CDR3 DNA follows: TGTGCCACCAGCAGAGATCGGACTGGGAATGAGCAGTTCTTC.

The J gene is TRBJ2-3, the V gene TRBV6-4; TRBD2 aligns across 8 bases. Unmatched junction bases numbered 7, after V lost 6 bases and J lost 2 bases. The CDR3 runs to 15 residues. Per the germline V gene, CDR1 is MRHNA and CDR2 is SNTAGT. The CDR3 DNA sequence: TGTGCCAGCAGAGACATAGCGGGGCCCACAGATACGCAGTATTTT. This translates into CASRDIAGPTDTQYF.